The 24 T cell receptor beta chains reported below all come from one sample, sequenced in a study of identical twins. TCRdb itself ran the 5' RACE reads through MiXCR, one entry per CDR3 protein. The sample lists hundreds of thousands of distinct CDR3 sequences, about 7.5% occurring once. A further study also used this sample, focusing on yellow fever vaccine responses in identical twins.

Sample: memory (CD45RO+) T cells sorted from blood. The receptors derive from a woman younger than 30 in good health.

The rearrangement uses TRBV7-2 and TRBJ2-5; weak D call: TRBD1 (5 bases). Between the trimmed V and J ends, which lost 3 bases and 0 bases, there was a span of 8 bases. Germline V gene lookup returns CDR1 SGHTA and CDR2 FQGNSA. This CDR3 has 14 amino acids. Written as DNA, the CDR3 is TGTGCCAGCAGCTTTAGGGGAAACCAAGAGACCCAGTACTTC. Its protein is CASSFRGNQETQYF.

CDR3 DNA sequence: TGTGCCAGCTCACCATATGGGGACCGGAAAGCTTTCTTT. Amino acid sequence: CASSPYGDRKAFF. The chain combines TRBV18 with TRBJ1-1; D is perhaps TRBD1 (5 bases). Between the trimmed V and J ends, which lost 2 bases and 9 bases, there was a span of 13 bases. CDR1 and CDR2 from the germline V gene are KGHSH and LQKENI. The CDR3 runs to 13 residues.

The table lists this clonotype with many counts. The genes are TRBV28 and TRBJ2-6; 11 bases are shared with TRBD2. Germline CDR1 is MDHEN and CDR2 is SYDVKM. The CDR3 runs to 19 residues. V shed 8 bases, J shed 3 bases, and the junction held 15 bases outside the gene matches. CDR3 nucleotide sequence: TGTGCCAGCTCCCCCCAGGGGACTAGCGGTCCCTTTGGGGCCAACGTCCTGACTTTC. Translation: CASSPQGTSGPFGANVLTF. The whole variable domain, remainder taken from reference TRBV28 and TRBJ2-6, is DVKVTQSSRYLVKRTGEKVFLECVQDMDHENMFWYRQDPGLGLRLIYFSYDVKMKEKGDIPEGYSVSREKKERFSLILESASTNQTSMYLCASSPQGTSGPFGANVLTFGAGSRLTVL.

This clonotype showed up many times. The chain recombines TRBV3-1 with TRBJ2-7; D not resolved. Trimming left V 2 bases short and J 7 bases short, with 6 bases between. Germline V CDR1 and CDR2: LGHDT, YNNKEL (reference sequence). The CDR3 sequence is 11 residues long. The CDR3 bases are TGTGCCAGCAGCCAAACGTGGGAGCAGTACTTC. Translated, it gives CASSQTWEQYF.

This clonotype was detected many times. The J gene is TRBJ2-3, the V gene TRBV12-3 or TRBV12-4; unclear D gene. This CDR3 has 14 amino acids. The ends were cut back, 6 bases at V and 4 bases at J, with 14 bases in the middle. The CDR3 nucleotides are TGTGCCAGCAGACAAGCCAAATCCCCAGATACGCAGTATTTT. Residues: CASRQAKSPDTQYF.

This clonotype was seen repeatedly, ten times or more. The chain couples TRBV7-2 to TRBJ2-7, with 12 bases lining up with TRBD2. Germline assignment: CDR1 SGHTA and CDR2 FQGNSA. The CDR3 extends over 15 amino acids. The ends lost 4 bases at V and 4 bases at J; junction bases unmatched: 5. CDR3 in amino acids: CASSSGLAGLYEQYF. The DNA for the CDR3 is TGTGCCAGCAGCTCCGGACTAGCGGGACTGTACGAGCAGTACTTC.

The chain is built from TRBV6-1 and TRBJ2-7, with TRBD2 matching 13 bases. This CDR3 has 15 amino acids. Germline loops: CDR1 MNHNS, CDR2 SASEGT. The ends lost 7 bases at V and 3 bases at J; junction bases unmatched: 6. Here the CDR3 DNA reads TGTGCCAGCACCGGGACTAGCGGGAAGCTCTACGAGCAGTACTTC. Residues: CASTGTSGKLYEQYF.

This clonotype occurred many times. V gene TRBV3-1 combines with J gene TRBJ2-1, with 9 bases aligning to TRBD1. CDR1 LGHDT and CDR2 YNNKEL come from the germline V gene (reference sequence). This CDR3 is 13 amino acids long. Unmatched junction bases numbered 1, after V lost 7 bases and J lost 3 bases. The CDR3 DNA reads as TGTGCCAGCAAGACAGGGGGCTACAATGAGCAGTTCTTC. This sequence encodes CASKTGGYNEQFF.

In its sample, this clonotype was seen a few times. The genes are TRBV6-1 and TRBJ2-3, with TRBD2 matching 9 bases. Germline CDR1 is MNHNS and CDR2 is SASEGT. This CDR3 is 15 amino acids long. V was clipped by 1 base and J by 1 base; unmatched bases: 0. The CDR3, as DNA: TGTGCCAGCAGTGAAGAGCGGGGGGGCACAGATACGCAGTATTTT. This translates into CASSEERGGTDTQYF.

At least ten counts were recorded for this clonotype. The V call is TRBV5-1, the J call TRBJ2-1, with TRBD2 matching 10 bases. From germline, CDR1 is SGHRS and CDR2 YFSETQ. This CDR3 is 13 amino acids long. With V trimmed by 4 bases and J by 7 bases, 2 bases remained unmatched. The CDR3 sequence is CASSGGLANEQFF. The CDR3 DNA reads TGCGCCAGCAGCGGGGGACTAGCGAATGAGCAGTTCTTC. Based on the CDR3 plus reference TRBV5-1 and TRBJ2-1, the full variable domain is KAGVTQTPRYLIKTRGQQVTLSCSPISGHRSVSWYQQTPGQGLQFLFEYFSETQRNKGNFPGRFSGRQFSNSRSEMNVSTLELGDSALYLCASSGGLANEQFFGPGTRLTVL.

V is TRBV29-1 and J is TRBJ2-7, with a weak D call TRBD2 (5 bases). The V end was cut by 7 bases, the J end by 2 bases, with 12 bases between. The CDR3 covers 12 residues. Germline CDR1 is SQVTM and CDR2 is ANQGSEA. The CDR3 DNA follows: TGCAGCGCGAAATCGGGGACCTACGAGCAGTACTTC. Amino acid sequence: CSAKSGTYEQYF.

The sample holds many counts of this clonotype. This chain links TRBV29-1 with TRBJ2-1; TRBD2 matches at 8 bases. V lost 7 bases and J lost 7; bases outside the gene matches: 9. The CDR3 loop spans 13 amino acids. CDR1 SQVTM and CDR2 ANQGSEA come from the germline V gene. The CDR3: CSALAPGGNEQFF. Written as DNA, the CDR3 is TGCAGCGCCCTAGCGCCGGGGGGGAATGAGCAGTTCTTC.

The chain couples TRBV5-1 to TRBJ2-5; 9 bases map to TRBD1. The germline gives CDR1 SGHRS, CDR2 YFSETQ. This CDR3 spans 16 amino acids. Trimming cost V 5 bases and J 4 bases; bases outside gene matches: 12. The CDR3 DNA sequence: TGCGCCAGCAGTACTACCGGGACAGGGACCGGAGAGACCCAGTACTTC. The encoded protein is CASSTTGTGTGETQYF.

This clonotype was picked up a small number of times. The CDR3: CASSPTSAGETQYF. DNA of the CDR3: TGTGCCAGCAGCCCGACTAGCGCAGGCGAGACCCAGTACTTC. J is TRBJ2-5 and V is TRBV7-2, with 8 bases identical to TRBD2. With 5 bases clipped from V and 5 bases from J, the junction kept 7 bases outside the gene matches. Germline V CDR1 and CDR2: SGHTA, FQGNSA. This CDR3 contains 14 residues.

There are many counts of this clonotype. This chain connects TRBV20-1 to TRBJ2-7, with D unresolved. The germline V and J ends were trimmed by 6 bases and 3 bases, with 12 bases remaining between them. The CDR3 is 12 amino acids. CDR1 is DFQATT and CDR2 is SNEGSKA in the germline V gene (reference sequence). The CDR3 reads CSAEGIHYEQYF. The CDR3 DNA reads TGCAGTGCAGAAGGGATCCACTACGAGCAGTACTTC.

This clonotype came up many times. V is TRBV7-9 and J is TRBJ2-1; 8 bases agree with TRBD1. Losses at the gene ends were 5 bases for V and 9 bases for J; bases not matched to a gene: 15. The CDR3 is 16 amino acids. Germline CDR1 and CDR2: SEHNR and FQNEAQ (reference sequence). CDR3 in amino acids: CASSTPGTGGFGEQFF. In nucleotides, the CDR3 is TGTGCCAGCAGCACTCCCGGGACAGGCGGTTTCGGTGAGCAGTTCTTC.

This clonotype was seen many times. This chain links TRBV6-4 with TRBJ2-3, with 14 bases lining up with TRBD2. Per germline, CDR1 MRHNA and CDR2 SNTAGT. The CDR3 extends over 15 amino acids. V trimming: 6 bases; J trimming: 7 bases; junction bases outside the gene matches: 6. CDR3 region: CASSETSGGANTQYF. CDR3 DNA sequence: TGTGCCAGCAGCGAGACTAGCGGGGGGGCAAATACGCAGTATTTT.

At least ten counts were recorded for this clonotype. The V call is TRBV29-1, the J call TRBJ2-7; TRBD2 matches 11 bases. The CDR3 runs 13 residues. Germline CDR1 and CDR2: SQVTM and ANQGSEA. The V gene end was trimmed by 8 bases and the J gene end by 2 bases; junction bases not matched to a gene: 5. Here the CDR3 reads CSIRTSGPYEQYF. As DNA, the CDR3 is TGCAGCATCCGGACTAGCGGGCCCTACGAGCAGTACTTC.

V and J are TRBV5-1 and TRBJ2-5, with TRBD1 as a possible D gene (6 bases). V was trimmed by 4 bases and J by 7 bases, leaving 17 bases between them. The CDR3 has 14 residues. Germline V gives CDR1 SGHRS, CDR2 YFSETQ. The CDR3 region is CASSLITQGGTQYF. CDR3 in DNA: TGCGCCAGCAGCCTGATTACACAGGGTGGGACCCAGTACTTC.

The rearrangement joins TRBV2 to TRBJ2-7; 8 positions match TRBD1. Germline V gene data show CDR1 as SNHLY and CDR2 as FYNNEI. The CDR3 is 14 amino acids. The V segment lost 7 bases and the J segment 3 bases; nucleotides outside the gene matches: 8. Here the CDR3 reads CASNGQGPNYEQYF. CDR3 coding DNA: TGTGCCAGCAACGGACAGGGACCAAACTACGAGCAGTACTTC.

This clonotype has a count of ten or more. CDR3 region: CSVAPIQETQYF. The CDR3 DNA reads as TGCAGCGTTGCTCCTATCCAAGAGACCCAGTACTTC. This chain connects TRBV29-1 to TRBJ2-5; D remains ambiguous. V dropped 4 bases and J dropped 1 base, with 7 bases sitting between them. Germline values: CDR1 SQVTM, CDR2 ANQGSEA. CDR3 size: 12 residues.

This clonotype appeared many times. V is TRBV24-1 and J is TRBJ2-5; 7 positions match TRBD2. CDR3 length: 17 residues. The junction had 16 bases not matched to a gene; V was cut back by 6 bases and J by 4 bases. Germline CDR1 is KGHDR and CDR2 is SFDVKD. The CDR3 sequence is CATSLGGYGEEGETQYF. The CDR3 DNA is TGTGCCACCAGTTTGGGGGGGTACGGAGAGGAAGGAGAGACCCAGTACTTC.

This clonotype was counted between two and nine times. In DNA form, the CDR3 reads TGTGCCAACGTCGGGGGGATTAAGTACGAGCAGTACTTC. Its translation: CANVGGIKYEQYF. The V gene is TRBV2, the J gene TRBJ2-7, with TRBD2 matching over 7 bases. Germline lookup yields CDR1 SNHLY and CDR2 FYNNEI. V shed 10 bases and J 4 bases; nucleotides not matched to a gene: 10. CDR3 length: 13 residues. Based on the CDR3 plus reference TRBV2 and TRBJ2-7, the full variable domain is EPEVTQTPSHQVTQMGQEVILRCVPISNHLYFYWYRQILGQKVEFLVSFYNNEISEKSEIFDDQFSVERPDGSNFTLKIRSTKLEDSAMYFCANVGGIKYEQYFGPGTRLTVT.

This chain connects TRBV5-1 to TRBJ1-1; D might be TRBD1 (6 bases). The CDR3 loop spans 15 amino acids. CDR1 SGHRS and CDR2 YFSETQ come from the germline V gene. V lost 4 bases to trimming and J lost 0 bases, with 13 bases between them. The CDR3 loop is CASSVGGSLNTEAFF. Here the CDR3 DNA reads TGCGCCAGCAGCGTGGGGGGCTCCCTGAACACTGAAGCTTTCTTT.